These 28 T cell receptor beta chains share one sample of origin, sequenced in a study of shared clonotypes between healthy human individuals. The protocol was immunoSEQ multiplex PCR, while the TCRdb copy is restricted to in-frame clones and leaves out a portion. The top ten hold roughly 0.13% of the sample, which has around 2.1 million clones, 95% seen once. Specimen: naive CD4+ T cells sorted from blood. Subset defined: CD45RA+ positively selected. These TCRs come from a young man in good health.

As DNA, the CDR3 is TGTGCCTGGAGTCCGGGACAGGGACGGAACGAGCAGTACTTC. This sequence encodes CAWSPGQGRNEQYF. This sequence joins TRBV30 and TRBJ2-7; 9 nucleotides line up with TRBD1. This CDR3 spans 14 amino acids. Unmatched junction bases numbered 7, after V lost 2 bases and J lost 5 bases. Germline CDR1 GTSNPN, CDR2 SVGIG (reference sequence). Combining the CDR3 with reference TRBV30 and TRBJ2-7 gives the whole variable domain SQTIHQWPATLVQPVGSPLSLECTVEGTSNPNLYWYRQAAGRGLQLLFYSVGIGQISSEVPQNLSASRPQDRQFILSSKKLLLSDSGFYLCAWSPGQGRNEQYFGPGTRLTVT.

This clone is a singleton in its sample. One end of the junction varies from germline; a read error may be responsible. The V gene is TRBV7-7, the J gene TRBJ2-7; 7 bases are shared with TRBD2. The CDR3 loop spans 16 amino acids. The V gene's germline CDR1 is SSHAT and CDR2 FNYEAQ (reference sequence). CDR3 nucleotides: TGTGCTAGCAGCTTAGAGAGAGGCAGGGAGGGCGGAAAGCAGTACTTC. It codes for CASSLERGREGGKQYF.

This clone is a singleton in its sample. The V call is TRBV7-9, the J call TRBJ1-1, with no clear D. Germline V CDR1 and CDR2: SEHNR, FQNEAQ (reference sequence). V was clipped by 5 bases and J by 4 bases, with 14 bases between them. The CDR3 has 14 residues. The CDR3 bases are TGTGCCAGCAGCCCGAGAGCCGGAATCACTGAAGCTTTCTTT. This gives the protein CASSPRAGITEAFF. The variable domain in full, with the rest retrieved from reference TRBV7-9 and TRBJ1-1, is DTGVSQNPRHKITKRGQNVTFRCDPISEHNRLYWYRQTLGQGPEFLTYFQNEAQLEKSRLLSDRFSAERPKGSFSTLEIQRTEQGDSAMYLCASSPRAGITEAFFGQGTRLTVV.

The genes are TRBV11-2 and TRBJ2-7, with D perhaps TRBD1 (7 bases). V was clipped by 5 bases and J by 3 bases, with 17 bases between them. Germline V gene sequence: CDR1 SGHAT, CDR2 FQNNGV. This CDR3 has 15 amino acids. The CDR3 protein is CASSLTSGGLYEQYF. CDR3 in DNA: TGTGCCAGCAGCCTGACATCAGGGGGACTCTACGAGCAGTACTTC.

The chain recombines TRBV2 with TRBJ2-4; D is possibly TRBD1 or TRBD2 (5 bases each). Looked up from germline, CDR1 is SNHLY and CDR2 is FYNNEI. The CDR3 length is 13 residues. Trimming left V 6 bases short and J 8 bases short, with 14 bases between. CDR3 nucleotides: TGTGCCAGCAGCCGGAGAGGGGTGGACATTCAGTACTTC. It specifies CASSRRGVDIQYF.

The genes are TRBV7-2 and TRBJ2-7, with 13 nucleotides matching TRBD2. Germline V lookup: CDR1 SGHTA, CDR2 FQGNSA. V was pared by 7 bases and J by 2 bases, with 11 bases of the junction left unmatched. This CDR3 spans 17 amino acids. The CDR3 DNA is TGTGCCAGCACCTCTGGACTAGCGGGAGTACAAACCTACGAGCAGTACTTC. Amino acids: CASTSGLAGVQTYEQYF.

The gene calls are TRBV2 and TRBJ1-3; D not certain. Trimming took 5 bases from V and 3 from J, leaving 11 bases between them. CDR1 is SNHLY and CDR2 is FYNNEI in the germline V gene. The CDR3 runs to 14 residues. The CDR3 is CASSPVASGNTIYF. DNA for the CDR3: TGTGCCAGCAGTCCGGTGGCGAGTGGAAACACCATATATTTT.

Concerning this clone itself: This specimen includes other DNA sequences encoding the same CDR3. The CDR3 protein is CASSLVGAEETQYF. CDR3 DNA: TGTGCCAGCAGCTTGGTAGGAGCGGAAGAGACCCAGTACTTC. The chain carries TRBV5-4 and TRBJ2-5, with D possibly being TRBD2 (5 bases). Trimming removed 0 bases from V and 3 bases from J, with 9 bases in between. This CDR3 is 14 amino acids long. CDR1 is SGHNT, CDR2 YYREEE, per germline (reference sequence).

The chain employs TRBV4-3 and TRBJ2-2; 10 nucleotides line up with TRBD1. Germline values: CDR1 LGHNA, CDR2 YSLEER. CDR3 length: 15 residues. Trimming at V came to 0 bases and at J to 7 bases, leaving 2 bases not matched to a gene. The CDR3 DNA follows: TGCGCCAGCAGCCAAGATGGACAGGGGGGCGGGGAGCTGTTTTTT. Translating it yields CASSQDGQGGGELFF.

A remark on this clone: Other DNA sequences within the sample encode an identical CDR3. The rearrangement joins TRBV30 to TRBJ1-3; 9 bases fit TRBD1. Germline lookup yields CDR1 GTSNPN and CDR2 SVGIG (reference sequence). The V gene end was trimmed by 0 bases and the J gene end by 3 bases; junction bases not matched to a gene: 3. The CDR3 runs to 15 residues. In DNA form, the CDR3 reads TGTGCCTGGAGTGTACAGGGGGCAGGTGGAAACACCATATATTTT. Translated: CAWSVQGAGGNTIYF. Looking up the rest from reference TRBV30 and TRBJ1-3 gives the full variable domain: SQTIHQWPATLVQPVGSPLSLECTVEGTSNPNLYWYRQAAGRGLQLLFYSVGIGQISSEVPQNLSASRPQDRQFILSSKKLLLSDSGFYLCAWSVQGAGGNTIYFGEGSWLTVV.

V is TRBV6-5 and J is TRBJ2-3; 7 nucleotides line up with TRBD2. J lost 2 bases, V lost 3 bases, and 5 bases had no gene match. This CDR3 has 15 residues. Looked up from germline, CDR1 is MNHEY and CDR2 is SVGAGI. The CDR3 region is CASSYLAVYTDTQYF. The CDR3 DNA sequence: TGTGCCAGCAGTTATCTAGCGGTATACACAGATACGCAGTATTTT.

This clone was seen just once. This chain joins TRBV28 and TRBJ1-4; D may be TRBD1 (6 bases). Germline loops: CDR1 MDHEN, CDR2 SYDVKM. The CDR3 extends over 14 amino acids. Deletions cut 6 bases from V and 2 bases from J, with 10 bases between. CDR3 sequence (DNA): TGTGCCAGCAGCTCAGGACAGACTAATGAAAAACTGTTTTTT. This codes for CASSSGQTNEKLFF.

The chain couples TRBV7-2 to TRBJ2-7, with TRBD1 matching over 9 bases. The germline V gene encodes CDR1 SGHTA and CDR2 FQGNSA. This CDR3 region has 13 residues. CDR3 loop: CATGTGSSYEQYF. The CDR3 DNA sequence: TGTGCGACCGGGACAGGGAGTTCCTACGAGCAGTACTTC.

The rearrangement links TRBV11-2 to TRBJ2-7; D gene ambiguous. The CDR3 totals 14 residues. Germline V gene data show CDR1 as SGHAT and CDR2 as FQNNGV. Trimming stripped 5 bases from V and 2 bases from J, with 13 bases between. The CDR3 spells CASSPRTVTYEQYF. DNA for the CDR3: TGTGCCAGCAGCCCACGGACCGTTACCTACGAGCAGTACTTC.

The CDR3, as DNA: TGTGCCAGCTCACCTGCACAGGGTGTTGTCGGGGAGCTGTTTTTT. Residues: CASSPAQGVVGELFF. The rearrangement joins TRBV18 to TRBJ2-2; possible D gene TRBD1, 6 bases. Germline CDR1 and CDR2: KGHSH and LQKENI. Deletions cut 3 bases from V and 7 bases from J, with 15 bases between. CDR3 length: 15 amino acids.

The chain uses TRBV14 and TRBJ2-7, with 8 bases matching TRBD2. With 4 bases clipped from V and 2 bases from J, the junction kept 4 bases outside the gene matches. Germline V CDR1 and CDR2: SGHDN, FVKESK. The CDR3 is 14 residues long. CDR3 sequence (DNA): TGTGCCAGCAGCCTCCGGGGGGGAGCCTACGAGCAGTACTTC. The encoded protein is CASSLRGGAYEQYF.

Written as DNA, the CDR3 is TGTGCCAGCAGCTCGGGGAAGAACACTGAAGCTTTCTTT. This sequence encodes CASSSGKNTEAFF. The chain links TRBV5-4 to TRBJ1-1; the D is unclear. CDR1 is SGHNT, CDR2 YYREEE, per germline (reference sequence). The CDR3 consists of 13 residues. V was pared by 3 bases and J by 1 base, with 7 bases between.

The chain couples TRBV15 to TRBJ2-5; 9 nucleotides line up with TRBD2. V dropped 1 base and J dropped 4; count of bases not matched to a gene: 7. Germline CDR1 LNHNV, CDR2 YYDKDF (reference sequence). The CDR3 contains 16 residues. This CDR3 is CATSRGGTSSLETQYF. CDR3 sequence (DNA): TGTGCCACCAGCAGAGGTGGGACTAGCAGTCTAGAGACCCAGTACTTC.

The chain uses TRBV7-2 and TRBJ2-7; the match to TRBD1 covers 12 bases. The ends lost 5 bases at V and 7 bases at J; junction bases unmatched: 15. This CDR3 comprises 17 residues. CDR1 SGHTA and CDR2 FQGNSA come from the germline V gene. The CDR3 nucleotides are TGTGCCAGCAGCCCTTACCGTCCGGGACAGGGGGCAGAAGAGCAGTACTTC. This translates into CASSPYRPGQGAEEQYF.

The chain recombines TRBV10-3 with TRBJ1-1; a weak D match, TRBD1 (6 bases). Trimming left V 4 bases short and J 8 bases short, with 11 bases between. Germline V gives CDR1 ENHRY, CDR2 SYGVKD. The CDR3 runs to 12 residues. CDR3 residues: CAISGGALEAFF. DNA of the CDR3: TGTGCCATCAGTGGGGGGGCCCTAGAAGCTTTCTTT.

The chain employs TRBV7-2 and TRBJ2-7; TRBD2 matches at 8 bases. From germline, CDR1 is SGHTA and CDR2 FQGNSA. The trim removed 0 bases at V and 3 bases at J, leaving 10 bases unmatched. The CDR3 is 17 amino acids. The CDR3: CASSLAWAAGGSYEQYF. CDR3 nucleotide sequence: TGTGCCAGCAGCTTAGCTTGGGCCGCGGGAGGAAGCTACGAGCAGTACTTC.

This chain joins TRBV4-2 and TRBJ2-1; TRBD2 aligns across 13 bases. Per germline, CDR1 LGHNA and CDR2 YNFKEQ. The ends lost 0 bases at V and 5 bases at J; junction bases unmatched: 1. This CDR3 is 16 amino acids long. The CDR3 bases are TGTGCCAGCAGCCAAGAAGGGACTAGCGGGGACAATGAGCAGTTCTTC. It specifies CASSQEGTSGDNEQFF.

A few counts support this clone. Other DNA sequences from this sample encode an identical CDR3 as well. V is TRBV18 and J is TRBJ1-2; 8 nucleotides line up with TRBD1. V trimming: 5 bases; J trimming: 2 bases; junction bases outside the gene matches: 1. This CDR3 is built from 13 residues. CDR1 KGHSH and CDR2 LQKENI come from the germline V gene. CDR3 DNA: TGTGCCAGCTCAGGGACAGGCAACTATGGCTACACCTTC. It yields the protein CASSGTGNYGYTF.

The count of this clone is one. The CDR3 loop is CAFRGPGNQPQHF. CDR3 sequence (DNA): TGTGCCTTTAGGGGGCCGGGCAATCAGCCCCAGCATTTT. V is TRBV30 and J is TRBJ1-5; 7 bases agree with TRBD1. The CDR3 spans 13 residues. J gave up 2 bases and V 7 bases, and 5 bases lay outside the gene matches. Germline CDR1 reads GTSNPN; CDR2 reads SVGIG (reference sequence). The full variable domain, completed using reference TRBV30 and TRBJ1-5, is SQTIHQWPATLVQPVGSPLSLECTVEGTSNPNLYWYRQAAGRGLQLLFYSVGIGQISSEVPQNLSASRPQDRQFILSSKKLLLSDSGFYLCAFRGPGNQPQHFGDGTRLSIL.

The chain's CDR3 is CAISESDRNTEAFF. For the CDR3, the DNA is TGTGCCATCAGTGAGTCGGACAGGAACACTGAAGCTTTCTTT. The genes are TRBV10-3 and TRBJ1-1, with D tentatively TRBD1 (6 bases). Trimming pared 0 bases from V and 1 base from J, leaving 6 bases between. This CDR3 comprises 14 residues. The germline V gene has CDR1 ENHRY and CDR2 SYGVKD.

The DNA of the CDR3 is TGTGCCAGCAGAGAGGCGAGAAATTCACCCCTCCACTTT. It translates to CASREARNSPLHF. The V and J genes are TRBV7-9 and TRBJ1-6; the D is unclear. The CDR3 is made up of 13 amino acids. Trimming shortened V by 6 bases and J by 7 bases, and 10 bases separated the two germline ends. The germline CDR1 and CDR2 sequences are SEHNR and FQNEAQ (reference sequence).

The chain has TRBV12-5 and TRBJ1-1, with 7 positions matching TRBD1. The germline CDR1 and CDR2 sequences are LGHNT and FRNRAP. V dropped 7 bases and J dropped 1; count of bases not matched to a gene: 15. The CDR3 length is 17 residues. The CDR3 sequence is CASVRQGLNTANTEAFF. CDR3 DNA sequence: TGTGCTAGTGTTCGACAGGGTCTGAACACTGCGAACACTGAAGCTTTCTTT.

The chain carries TRBV18 and TRBJ1-6; 9 bases line up with TRBD1. This CDR3 region has 15 residues. J was trimmed by 7 bases and V by 4 bases; bases with no gene match: 5. Germline V CDR1 and CDR2: KGHSH, LQKENI. The CDR3 loop is CASSQYGTGNSPLHF. CDR3 nucleotides: TGTGCCAGCTCACAGTACGGGACAGGGAATTCACCCCTCCACTTT.